This is a list of T cell receptor beta chains from one sample in a study of T-cell memory formation after mild COVID-19. TCRdb passed the 5' RACE reads through MiXCR, listing each CDR3 protein once. The data show 380,000 or so distinct CDR3 sequences, roughly an eighth seen once. Source material: PBMCs or a T cell subset sorted from them (not recorded which). These receptors were collected from a man younger than 35 who had mild COVID-19 (a few samples of this study predate the infection). Cell type and time point are not known. Each CDR3 is given with its conserved first and last residue. D genes are given only for firm matches. Clone size, where shown, is once, few, many, or a class for clones that have expanded.

v_gene,abundance,j_gene,d_gene,CDR3aa,CDR3nt
TRBV5-1,many,TRBJ1-1,TRBD1,CASSLIQGQGRTEAFF,TGCGCCAGCAGCTTGATACAGGGACAGGGGCGCACTGAAGCTTTCTTT
TRBV7-3,-,TRBJ2-1,-,CASSPRDSMKQFF,TGTGCCAGCAGCCCGCGGGACTCCATGAAACAGTTCTTC
TRBV6-5,many,TRBJ1-4,-,CASSYGLMGSEKLFF,TGTGCCAGCAGTTATGGACTGATGGGGAGTGAAAAACTGTTTTTT
TRBV7-2,few,TRBJ2-3,-,CASSKDYTTDTQYF,TGTGCCAGCAGTAAGGACTACACCACAGATACGCAGTATTTT
TRBV28,-,TRBJ2-7,TRBD1,CASSLQGVRYEQYF,TGTGCCAGCAGTTTGCAGGGGGTGAGGTACGAGCAGTACTTC
TRBV28,few,TRBJ1-1,-,CASSFGDVAFF,TGTGCCAGCAGTTTTGGAGACGTGGCTTTCTTT
TRBV12-3/TRBV12-4,many,TRBJ2-2,-,CASTQRWQETGELFF,TGTGCCAGCACCCAGAGGTGGCAGGAAACCGGGGAGCTGTTTTTT
TRBV6-5,few,TRBJ1-2,-,CASSYGGRGYTF,TGTGCCAGCAGTTACGGGGGGCGCGGCTACACCTTC
TRBV9,few,TRBJ2-2,-,CASSASRDQNTGELFF,TGTGCCAGCAGCGCGTCCCGGGACCAGAACACCGGGGAGCTGTTTTTT
TRBV20-1,few,TRBJ2-3,-,CSARRSGGTDTQYF,TGCAGTGCCCGAAGAAGCGGTGGCACAGATACGCAGTATTTT
TRBV7-2,-,TRBJ2-3,TRBD2,CASSSVLAGTGTDTQYF,TGTGCCAGCAGCTCCGTTCTAGCGGGGACAGGCACAGATACGCAGTATTTT
TRBV7-2,few,TRBJ1-2,-,CASSVNGANYGYTF,TGTGCCAGCAGCGTCAACGGGGCTAACTATGGCTACACCTTC
TRBV6-1,few,TRBJ2-7,TRBD1,CAGSPGARGLDEQYF,TGTGCCGGAAGCCCAGGGGCCAGGGGGCTGGACGAGCAGTACTTC
TRBV7-9,many,TRBJ2-5,-,CASSLAWGQETQYF,TGTGCCAGCAGCTTAGCGTGGGGTCAAGAGACCCAGTACTTC
TRBV7-2,few,TRBJ2-3,TRBD2,CASSLASSGTNTQYF,TGTGCCAGCAGCTTAGCCTCTAGCGGGACGAATACGCAGTATTTT
TRBV20-1,-,TRBJ2-7,-,CSARNGQTNEQYF,TGCAGTGCTAGAAACGGGCAGACAAACGAGCAGTACTTC
TRBV12-3/TRBV12-4,few,TRBJ1-1,-,CASSLATAGTEAFF,TGTGCCAGCAGTTTAGCGACGGCCGGCACTGAAGCTTTCTTT
TRBV9,few,TRBJ2-3,TRBD2,CASSVGSGRADTQYF,TGTGCCAGCAGCGTAGGATCAGGGAGGGCAGATACGCAGTATTTT
TRBV7-6,many,TRBJ1-6,TRBD1,CASSLAPGTGDSPLHF,TGTGCCAGCAGCTTAGCGCCCGGGACAGGGGATTCACCCCTCCACTTT
TRBV6-5,once,TRBJ2-2,-,CASSYGGVAGELFF,TGTGCCAGCAGTTACGGCGGAGTGGCCGGGGAGCTGTTTTTT
TRBV5-5,many,TRBJ2-3,-,CASSLEFASTDTQYF,TGTGCCAGCAGCTTGGAGTTTGCAAGCACAGATACGCAGTATTTT
TRBV5-1,-,TRBJ2-5,TRBD1,CASSGGQGGGETQYF,TGCGCCAGCAGCGGGGGACAGGGGGGAGGCGAGACCCAGTACTTC
TRBV7-9,few,TRBJ2-3,-,CASSSSVFDTQYF,TGTGCCAGCAGCTCCTCCGTATTCGATACGCAGTATTTT
TRBV7-8,-,TRBJ2-1,TRBD2,CASSLGLGGGRSSYNEQFF,TGTGCCAGCAGCTTAGGACTTGGCGGGGGGAGGAGCTCCTACAATGAGCAGTTCTTC
TRBV2,few,TRBJ2-7,TRBD1,CASTMYRTGSSYEQYF,TGTGCCAGCACCATGTACAGGACAGGGAGCTCCTACGAGCAGTACTTC
TRBV15,-,TRBJ1-5,-,CATSRDLRDTVGQPQHF,TGTGCCACCAGCAGAGATCTAAGGGACACGGTCGGACAGCCCCAGCATTTT
TRBV6-5,many,TRBJ1-2,TRBD1,CASSPAIGTGTSFFYGYTF,TGTGCCAGCAGCCCTGCGATTGGGACAGGGACGTCCTTTTTCTATGGCTACACCTTC
TRBV11-3,few,TRBJ2-3,-,CASSPGLGSGSTDTQYF,TGTGCCAGCAGCCCGGGTCTGGGGAGCGGCAGCACAGATACGCAGTATTTT
TRBV5-1,few,TRBJ1-4,TRBD1,CASSLGDRVEKLFF,TGCGCCAGCAGCTTGGGGGACAGGGTTGAAAAACTGTTTTTT
TRBV20-1,-,TRBJ1-1,-,CSARMGAVNTEAFF,TGCAGTGCTAGAATGGGGGCGGTGAACACTGAAGCTTTCTTT
TRBV24-1,-,TRBJ2-2,TRBD1,CATSDPGQGAGELFF,TGTGCCACCAGTGATCCGGGACAGGGGGCTGGGGAGCTGTTTTTT
TRBV4-1,-,TRBJ2-1,TRBD1,CASSPFRQGASSYNEQFF,TGCGCCAGCAGCCCTTTTAGACAGGGGGCGAGCTCCTACAATGAGCAGTTCTTC
TRBV29-1,-,TRBJ1-2,TRBD1,CSVKGDRLITYGYTF,TGCAGCGTTAAGGGGGACAGATTGATAACTTATGGCTACACCTTC
TRBV29-1,many,TRBJ2-2,-,CGGRDTGELFF,TGCGGGGGCCGGGACACCGGGGAGCTGTTTTTT
TRBV4-3,many,TRBJ2-7,-,CASSQDLGDYEQYF,TGCGCCAGCAGCCAAGATCTTGGAGACTACGAGCAGTACTTC
TRBV19,-,TRBJ1-2,TRBD1,CASSPEGQSSYGYTF,TGTGCCAGTAGTCCCGAGGGACAGTCAAGCTATGGCTACACCTTC
TRBV18,once,TRBJ2-5,-,CASSPWTGQETQYF,TGTGCCAGCTCACCCTGGACGGGCCAAGAGACCCAGTACTTC
TRBV7-6,-,TRBJ2-3,TRBD1,CASSPDRGAQYF,TGTGCCAGCAGCCCGGACAGGGGTGCGCAGTATTTT
TRBV11-2,-,TRBJ1-1,-,CASSSNNPGDTEAFF,TGTGCCAGCAGCTCTAATAACCCAGGGGACACTGAAGCTTTCTTT
TRBV12-3/TRBV12-4,-,TRBJ2-7,-,CASSFSREQYF,TGTGCCAGCAGTTTCTCTCGCGAGCAGTACTTC
TRBV11-2,-,TRBJ2-3,-,CASRSGTHTDTQYF,TGTGCCAGCAGATCCGGGACCCACACAGATACGCAGTATTTT
TRBV10-3,-,TRBJ2-1,-,CAITARAGESYNEQFF,TGTGCCATCACCGCCAGAGCGGGTGAGTCCTACAATGAGCAGTTCTTC
TRBV7-8,few,TRBJ1-6,-,CASSLFSQSGSPLHF,TGTGCCAGCAGCTTATTTTCACAAAGTGGTTCACCCCTCCACTTT
TRBV12-3/TRBV12-4,few,TRBJ2-1,TRBD2,CASSSLRDYFVGEQFF,TGTGCCAGCAGTTCCCTCCGGGACTACTTCGTCGGGGAGCAGTTCTTC
TRBV6-5,few,TRBJ1-6,TRBD1,CASSYGPPGGQGRNRSLHF,TGTGCCAGCAGTTACGGACCGCCCGGGGGACAGGGGCGGAATCGGTCCCTCCACTTT
TRBV6-5,-,TRBJ1-4,-,CASSQGQGVGKLFF,TGTGCCAGCAGTCAGGGGCAGGGTGTAGGAAAACTGTTTTTT
TRBV10-3,-,TRBJ2-7,TRBD1,CATFGQESYEQYF,TGTGCCACCTTCGGACAGGAGTCCTACGAGCAGTACTTC
TRBV28,-,TRBJ2-3,-,CASSVEFTDTQYF,TGTGCCAGCAGTGTGGAGTTCACAGATACGCAGTATTTT